This T cell receptor (beta chain) derives from a study of control samples from healthy donors and cancer patients. Sequencing used immunoSEQ multiplex PCR; TCRdb keeps in-frame clones, though not all of them. The sample has about 75,000 clones; roughly 92% are singletons. This clone was seen just once. The germline V and J ends were trimmed by 3 bases and 5 bases, with 10 bases remaining between them. This CDR3 has 13 amino acids. Germline CDR1 and CDR2: LNHDA and SQIVND (reference sequence). The receptor was derived from a woman in her thirties or forties in good health. This chain uses TRBV19 with TRBJ1-2; D remains unclear. The specimen sequenced was blood. This CDR3 reads CASSIGRNYGYTF. CDR3 coding DNA: TGTGCCAGTAGTATCGGACGTAATTATGGCTACACCTTC.